This T cell receptor (beta chain) was captured in a study of blood T cell repertoires in COVID-19. The method was immunoSEQ multiplex PCR; TCRdb's version includes in-frame clones alone and lacks a portion of them. This table holds under 250,000 clones, approximately 83% found once. Trimming stripped 4 bases from V and 2 bases from J, with 15 bases between. The germline CDR1 and CDR2 sequences are MNHNS and SASEGT. This CDR3 region has 16 residues. This clone has more than one count but fewer than ten. The chain employs TRBV6-1 and TRBJ1-5; no reliable D call. Material for sequencing was peripheral blood. This TCR was recovered from a man older than 75 with acute or convalescent COVID-19. CDR3 coding DNA: TGTGCCAGCAGTGCTCGGGGTATTATGGGCAATCAGCCCCAGCATTTT. It yields the protein CASSARGIMGNQPQHF.